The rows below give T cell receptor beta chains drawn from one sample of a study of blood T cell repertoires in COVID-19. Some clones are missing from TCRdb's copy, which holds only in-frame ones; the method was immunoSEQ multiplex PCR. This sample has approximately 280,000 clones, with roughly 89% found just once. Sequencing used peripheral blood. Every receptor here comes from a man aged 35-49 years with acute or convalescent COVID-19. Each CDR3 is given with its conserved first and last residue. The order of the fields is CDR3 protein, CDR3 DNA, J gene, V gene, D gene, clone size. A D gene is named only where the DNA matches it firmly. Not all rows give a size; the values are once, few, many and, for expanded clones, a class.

CDR3 protein: CATSRSKQGEAFF
CDR3 DNA: TGTGCCACCAGCAGATCCAAACAGGGTGAAGCTTTCTTT
J gene: TRBJ1-1
V gene: TRBV15
D gene: NA
clone size: NA

CDR3 protein: CAISNLGGNTEAFF
CDR3 DNA: TGTGCCATCAGCAATTTAGGGGGGAACACTGAAGCTTTCTTT
J gene: TRBJ1-1
V gene: TRBV10-3
D gene: NA
clone size: NA

CDR3 protein: CATSAWGLSSYNEQFF
CDR3 DNA: TGTGCCACCAGCGCCTGGGGCCTCAGCTCCTACAATGAGCAGTTCTTC
J gene: TRBJ2-1
V gene: TRBV15
D gene: NA
clone size: NA

CDR3 protein: CASSFNGQGRNSPLHF
CDR3 DNA: TGTGCCAGCAGTTTCAACGGACAGGGTCGAAATTCACCCCTCCACTTT
J gene: TRBJ1-6
V gene: TRBV28
D gene: TRBD1
clone size: NA

CDR3 protein: CASGFQGGYSNQPQHF
CDR3 DNA: TGTGCTAGTGGTTTCCAGGGCGGATATAGCAATCAGCCCCAGCATTTT
J gene: TRBJ1-5
V gene: TRBV12-5
D gene: NA
clone size: NA

CDR3 protein: CATSDPGQGNQPQHF
CDR3 DNA: TGTGCCACCAGTGATCCGGGACAGGGCAATCAGCCCCAGCATTTT
J gene: TRBJ1-5
V gene: TRBV24-1
D gene: TRBD1
clone size: NA

CDR3 protein: CASSQDGRDSYNSPLHF
CDR3 DNA: TGTGCCAGCAGCCAAGACGGCAGGGACTCCTATAATTCACCCCTCCACTTT
J gene: TRBJ1-6
V gene: TRBV4-2
D gene: NA
clone size: NA

CDR3 protein: CASSPDTGGNYGYTF
CDR3 DNA: TGTGCCAGCTCACCAGATACAGGGGGTAACTATGGCTACACCTTC
J gene: TRBJ1-2
V gene: TRBV18
D gene: TRBD1
clone size: NA

CDR3 protein: CAWSVDRDIDEQYF
CDR3 DNA: TGTGCCTGGAGTGTGGACAGGGATATCGACGAGCAGTACTTC
J gene: TRBJ2-7
V gene: TRBV30
D gene: TRBD1
clone size: NA

CDR3 protein: CASSFPGKNTEAFF
CDR3 DNA: TGTGCCAGCAGCTTTCCCGGGAAGAACACTGAAGCTTTCTTT
J gene: TRBJ1-1
V gene: TRBV5-4
D gene: NA
clone size: NA

CDR3 protein: CASSLAGGSYEQYF
CDR3 DNA: TGTGCCAGCAGTTTAGCGGGGGGGTCCTACGAGCAGTACTTC
J gene: TRBJ2-7
V gene: TRBV28
D gene: TRBD2
clone size: NA

CDR3 protein: CASSLEKAGFSSYEQYF
CDR3 DNA: TGTGCCAGCAGCTTAGAGAAGGCCGGGTTTAGCTCCTACGAGCAGTACTTC
J gene: TRBJ2-7
V gene: TRBV11-2
D gene: NA
clone size: NA

CDR3 protein: CASSDWGRGQTNEKLFF
CDR3 DNA: TGTGCCAGTAGTGATTGGGGCAGGGGGCAGACTAATGAAAAACTGTTTTTT
J gene: TRBJ1-4
V gene: TRBV19
D gene: TRBD1
clone size: NA

CDR3 protein: CASTGRREKLFF
CDR3 DNA: TGTGCCAGCACGGGGAGGAGGGAAAAACTGTTTTTT
J gene: TRBJ1-4
V gene: TRBV2
D gene: NA
clone size: few

CDR3 protein: CATSDGVGGLSTDTQYF
CDR3 DNA: TGTGCCACCAGTGACGGGGTTGGGGGACTTAGCACAGATACGCAGTATTTT
J gene: TRBJ2-3
V gene: TRBV24-1
D gene: NA
clone size: NA

CDR3 protein: CATSDITNYGYTF
CDR3 DNA: TGTGCCACCTCGGACATAACTAACTATGGCTACACCTTC
J gene: TRBJ1-2
V gene: TRBV4-2
D gene: NA
clone size: NA

CDR3 protein: CASSFKGTNEKLFF
CDR3 DNA: TGCGCCAGCAGCTTTAAGGGGACTAATGAAAAACTGTTTTTT
J gene: TRBJ1-4
V gene: TRBV5-1
D gene: NA
clone size: NA

CDR3 protein: CASSLGARQGATKNIQYF
CDR3 DNA: TGTGCCAGCAGCTTAGGGGCCCGACAGGGGGCAACCAAAAACATTCAGTACTTC
J gene: TRBJ2-4
V gene: TRBV7-8
D gene: TRBD1
clone size: few

CDR3 protein: CASRDSLNTEAFF
CDR3 DNA: TGTGCCAGCAGGGACTCTTTGAACACTGAAGCTTTCTTT
J gene: TRBJ1-1
V gene: TRBV2
D gene: NA
clone size: NA

CDR3 protein: CASSLMAVNTEAFF
CDR3 DNA: TGTGCCAGCAGCTTAATGGCGGTGAACACTGAAGCTTTCTTT
J gene: TRBJ1-1
V gene: TRBV11-2
D gene: NA
clone size: NA

CDR3 protein: CASGTVVTYEQYF
CDR3 DNA: TGTGCCAGCGGTACTGTCGTCACCTACGAGCAGTACTTC
J gene: TRBJ2-7
V gene: TRBV5-6
D gene: NA
clone size: few

CDR3 protein: CASSSPTGAGANVLTF
CDR3 DNA: TGTGCCAGCAGTTCCCCCACAGGGGCTGGGGCCAACGTCCTGACTTTC
J gene: TRBJ2-6
V gene: TRBV7-2
D gene: TRBD1
clone size: NA

CDR3 protein: CASSFGDRYQPQHF
CDR3 DNA: TGTGCCAGCAGTTTCGGGGACAGATATCAGCCCCAGCATTTT
J gene: TRBJ1-5
V gene: TRBV28
D gene: TRBD1
clone size: NA

CDR3 protein: CASSLGLGHPPEASNQPQHF
CDR3 DNA: TGTGCCAGCAGCTTAGGGTTGGGGCACCCCCCCGAAGCGAGCAATCAGCCCCAGCATTTT
J gene: TRBJ1-5
V gene: TRBV7-4
D gene: NA
clone size: NA